This T cell receptor (beta chain) was sequenced for a study of CD8+ T cells in alopecia areata. In each case, RNA was isolated and then reverse transcribed into cDNA as the sequencing template. Repertoires were generated with immunoSEQ multiplex PCR, while TCRdb's copy carries only in-frame clones and drops some. Of 200,000 to 250,000 clones in the sample, 30% to 40% were seen once. The CDR3 is made up of 14 amino acids. V lost 4 bases and J lost 9, with 13 bases in between. Germline loops: CDR1 MDHEN, CDR2 SYDVKM. This clone was recorded a few times. As for treatment: oral pan-JAK inhibitor, 5-10 mg twice daily.

The J gene is TRBJ1-6, the V gene TRBV28, with a possible D match to TRBD1 (6 bases). This clonotype was obtained from a human donor with alopecia areata. Here the sequenced sample was CD4+ T cells sorted from blood, taken at roughly week 30, from a patient treated with tofacitinib. As DNA, the CDR3 is TGTGCCAGCAGTTCCAGCCAGGGGAGTTCACCCCTCCACTTT. Its translation: CASSSSQGSSPLHF.